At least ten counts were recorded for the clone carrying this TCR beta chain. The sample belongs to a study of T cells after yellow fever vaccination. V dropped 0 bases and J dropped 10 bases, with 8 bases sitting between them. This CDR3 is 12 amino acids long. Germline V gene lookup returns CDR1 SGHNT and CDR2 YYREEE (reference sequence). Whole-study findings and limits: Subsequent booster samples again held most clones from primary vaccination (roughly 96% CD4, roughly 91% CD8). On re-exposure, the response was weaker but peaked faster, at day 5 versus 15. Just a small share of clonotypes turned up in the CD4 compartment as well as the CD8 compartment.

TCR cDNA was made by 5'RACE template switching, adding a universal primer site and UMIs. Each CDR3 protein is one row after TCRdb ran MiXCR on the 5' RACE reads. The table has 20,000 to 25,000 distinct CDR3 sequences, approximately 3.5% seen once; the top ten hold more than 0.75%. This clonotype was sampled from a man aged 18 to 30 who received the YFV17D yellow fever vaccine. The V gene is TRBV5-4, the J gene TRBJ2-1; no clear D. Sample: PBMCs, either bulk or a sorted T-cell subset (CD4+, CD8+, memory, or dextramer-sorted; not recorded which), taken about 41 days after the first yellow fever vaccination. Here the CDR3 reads CASSLGQSEQFF. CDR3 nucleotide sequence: TGTGCCAGCAGCTTGGGCCAGAGCGAGCAGTTCTTC. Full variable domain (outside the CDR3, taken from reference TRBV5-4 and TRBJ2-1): ETGVTQSPTHLIKTRGQQVTLRCSSQSGHNTVSWYQQALGQGPQFIFQYYREEENGRGNFPPRFSGLQFPNYSSELNVNALELDDSALYLCASSLGQSEQFFGPGTRLTVL.